The entry below describes one T cell receptor beta chain. This sample was included in a study of blood T cell repertoires in COVID-19. Across the whole study: Samples came from the United States, Italy and Spain, spanning acute and convalescent COVID-19. The analysed material was cDNA or gDNA that came from T cells, B-cell-depleted T cells, or PBMCs.

Source study methods: Researchers report that nucleated cell counts were estimated from reference gene primer amplification. The assay was immunoSEQ multiplex PCR, and TCRdb's table has in-frame clones only and misses some. D and trimming come from the DNA, and the V and J calls and clone size come from that table. The sample holds approximately 170,000 clones, around nine tenths seen once. Germline-derived CDR1 and CDR2 are SGHKS and YYEKEE (reference sequence). The CDR3 totals 14 residues. Unmatched junction bases numbered 3, after V lost 4 bases and J lost 5 bases. Sequencing input: peripheral blood. The chain has TRBV5-5 and TRBJ1-4; 9 bases align to TRBD1. The sequence was obtained from a man between 70 and 80 years old with acute or convalescent COVID-19. The CDR3 region has the DNA TGTGCCAGCAGCATCGGGACAGGGAATGAAAAACTGTTTTTT. Protein sequence: CASSIGTGNEKLFF.